Following are 8 T cell receptor beta chains from one sample sequenced in a study of cytomegalovirus exposure and HLA in healthy donors. The PCR had 60 Vbeta and 13 Jbeta primers. Here immunoSEQ multiplex PCR was the method, and the copy in TCRdb shows in-frame clones only, minus some. The sample has about 70,000 clones, roughly two thirds seen once. Sample: PBMCs. The receptors originated from a man in his forties in good health and CMV-seropositive.

This chain joins TRBV7-9 and TRBJ2-1; 8 bases map to TRBD2. Unmatched junction bases numbered 14, after V lost 6 bases and J lost 7 bases. The CDR3 is 16 amino acids. CDR1 is SEHNR, CDR2 FQNEAQ, per germline (reference sequence). CDR3 nucleotides: TGTGCCAGCAGGCCGGCCTACGGGACTAGTCTGAATGAGCAGTTCTTC. Translation gives CASRPAYGTSLNEQFF.

The chain couples TRBV5-1 to TRBJ2-2; D unclear. The CDR3 is 13 residues long. V was clipped by 4 bases and J by 6 bases, with 10 bases between them. Germline V CDR1 and CDR2: SGHRS, YFSETQ. CDR3 sequence reads: CASSLLPPGELFF. The CDR3 DNA is TGCGCCAGCAGCCTCCTACCCCCCGGGGAGCTGTTTTTT.

V and J are TRBV9 and TRBJ2-3; D is unresolved. The CDR3 covers 13 residues. V shed 0 bases and J shed 6 bases, with 8 bases lying between them. CDR1 is SGDLS, CDR2 YYNGEE, per germline. Written as DNA, the CDR3 is TGTGCCAGCAGCGTAGAGATCAGGGATACGCAGTATTTT. It is translated as CASSVEIRDTQYF. Full variable domain (missing parts from reference TRBV9 and TRBJ2-3): DSGVTQTPKHLITATGQRVTLRCSPRSGDLSVYWYQQSLDQGLQFLIQYYNGEERAKGNILERFSAQQFPDLHSELNLSSLELGDSALYFCASSVEIRDTQYFGPGTRLTVL.

The chain joins TRBV2 to TRBJ1-1; D uncertain. The germline V gene has CDR1 SNHLY and CDR2 FYNNEI. V lost 6 bases and J lost 0, with 14 bases in between. The CDR3 has 15 residues. In DNA, the CDR3 is TGTGCCAGCAGCGTCTCTAAAGCTGTGAACACTGAAGCTTTCTTT. This encodes CASSVSKAVNTEAFF.

This chain links TRBV5-1 with TRBJ2-5; 10 nucleotides align to TRBD2. CDR1 SGHRS and CDR2 YFSETQ come from the germline V gene. The V and J ends lost 0 bases and 4 bases, in that order; junction bases with no gene match: 6. The CDR3 runs 16 residues. In nucleotides, the CDR3 is TGCGCCAGCAGCTTGGGATCTAGCGGGAGAATAGAGACCCAGTACTTC. Its translation is CASSLGSSGRIETQYF.

The rearrangement uses TRBV18 and TRBJ1-1; D is perhaps TRBD1 (5 bases). Germline CDR1 and CDR2: KGHSH and LQKENI. The CDR3 covers 16 residues. V was clipped by 3 bases and J by 1 base, with 15 bases between them. Here the CDR3 reads CASSPGQGSSNTEAFF. The CDR3 DNA sequence: TGTGCCAGCTCACCGGGGCAGGGATCATCGAACACTGAAGCTTTCTTT.

This clone was counted a few times. This chain links TRBV5-4 with TRBJ2-2; D is unresolved. Germline lookup yields CDR1 SGHNT and CDR2 YYREEE (reference sequence). V lost 3 bases and J lost 6, with 9 bases in between. The CDR3 covers 13 residues. The CDR3 protein is CASSSRNPGELFF. The CDR3 bases are TGTGCCAGCAGCTCCAGGAATCCCGGGGAGCTGTTTTTT.

The sample holds a few counts of this clone. The chain recombines TRBV6-4 with TRBJ2-2, with D possibly being TRBD1 (6 bases). Germline V CDR1 and CDR2: MRHNA, SNTAGT. The CDR3 has 14 amino acids. V was cut by 8 bases and J by 5 bases, with 15 bases left in between. Here the CDR3 DNA reads TGTGCCAGCCAAAGCGAGGGGGATACCGGGGAGCTGTTTTTT. It is translated as CASQSEGDTGELFF.